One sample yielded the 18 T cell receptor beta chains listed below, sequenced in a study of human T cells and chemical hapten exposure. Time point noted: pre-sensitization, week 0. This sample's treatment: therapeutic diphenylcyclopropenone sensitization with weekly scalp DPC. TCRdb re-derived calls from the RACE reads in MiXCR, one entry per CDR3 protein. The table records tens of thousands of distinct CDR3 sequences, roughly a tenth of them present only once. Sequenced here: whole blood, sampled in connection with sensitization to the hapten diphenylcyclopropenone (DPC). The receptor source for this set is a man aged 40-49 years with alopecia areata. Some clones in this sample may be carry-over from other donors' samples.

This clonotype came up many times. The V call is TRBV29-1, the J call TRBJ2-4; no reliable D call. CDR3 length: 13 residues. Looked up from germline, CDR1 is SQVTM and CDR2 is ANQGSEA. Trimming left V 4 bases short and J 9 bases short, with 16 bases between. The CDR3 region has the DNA TGCAGCGTTGCGCTGGCAGCGTCGAGCATTCAGTACTTC. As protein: CSVALAASSIQYF.

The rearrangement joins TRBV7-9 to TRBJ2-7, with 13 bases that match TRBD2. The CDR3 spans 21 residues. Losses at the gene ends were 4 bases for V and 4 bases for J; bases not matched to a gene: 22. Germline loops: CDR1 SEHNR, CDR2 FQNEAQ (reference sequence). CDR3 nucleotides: TGTGCCAGCAGCTCTGGACAGGGAACCCGGACTAGCGGGAGCCTGAGTTACGAGCAGTACTTC. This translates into CASSSGQGTRTSGSLSYEQYF.

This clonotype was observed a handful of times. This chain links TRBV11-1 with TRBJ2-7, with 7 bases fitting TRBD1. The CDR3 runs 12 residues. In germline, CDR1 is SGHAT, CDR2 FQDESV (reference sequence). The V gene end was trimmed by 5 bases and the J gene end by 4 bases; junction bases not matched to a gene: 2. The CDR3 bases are TGTGCCAGCAGCAGACAGGGATACGAGCAGTACTTC. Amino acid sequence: CASSRQGYEQYF.

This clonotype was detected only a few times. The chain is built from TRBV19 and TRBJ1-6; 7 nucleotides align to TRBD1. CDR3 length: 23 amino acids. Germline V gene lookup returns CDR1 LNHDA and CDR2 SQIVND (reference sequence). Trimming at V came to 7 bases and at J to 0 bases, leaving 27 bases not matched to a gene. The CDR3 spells CASTPGQKVLPSLASSYNSPLHF. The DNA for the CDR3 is TGTGCCAGTACTCCGGGACAGAAAGTACTTCCTTCCCTAGCGAGCTCCTATAATTCACCCCTCCACTTT.

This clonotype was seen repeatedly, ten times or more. The CDR3 nucleotides read TGTGCCAGCAGCCTGGGCCCGCGGGAGATCAATGAGCAGTTCTTC. Its protein product is CASSLGPREINEQFF. The chain is built from TRBV9 and TRBJ2-1, with 7 bases identical to TRBD2. The CDR3 consists of 15 residues. CDR1 is SGDLS and CDR2 is YYNGEE in the germline V gene. V was pared by 4 bases and J by 6 bases, with 10 bases of the junction left unmatched.

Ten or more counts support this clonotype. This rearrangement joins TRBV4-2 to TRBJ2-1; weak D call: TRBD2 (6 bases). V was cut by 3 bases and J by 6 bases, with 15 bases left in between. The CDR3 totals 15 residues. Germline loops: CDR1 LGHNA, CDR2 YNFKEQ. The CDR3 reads CASSQPGTGGNEQFF. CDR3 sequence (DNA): TGTGCCAGCAGCCAGCCCGGGACTGGGGGCAATGAGCAGTTCTTC.

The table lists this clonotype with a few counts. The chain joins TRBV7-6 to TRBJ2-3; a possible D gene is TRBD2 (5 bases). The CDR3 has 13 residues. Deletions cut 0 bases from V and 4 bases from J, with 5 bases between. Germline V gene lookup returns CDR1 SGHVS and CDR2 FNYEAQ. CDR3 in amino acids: CASSLAAADTQYF. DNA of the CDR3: TGTGCCAGCAGCTTAGCAGCGGCAGATACGCAGTATTTT.

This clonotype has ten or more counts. CDR3 nucleotide sequence: TGCGCCAGCAGCTTGGAGGGTAGCGCCGAGCAGTACTTC. Translation gives CASSLEGSAEQYF. The genes are TRBV5-1 and TRBJ2-7, with a possible D match to TRBD2 (5 bases). V was pared by 0 bases and J by 6 bases, with 10 bases between. Germline loops: CDR1 SGHRS, CDR2 YFSETQ. The CDR3 consists of 13 residues.

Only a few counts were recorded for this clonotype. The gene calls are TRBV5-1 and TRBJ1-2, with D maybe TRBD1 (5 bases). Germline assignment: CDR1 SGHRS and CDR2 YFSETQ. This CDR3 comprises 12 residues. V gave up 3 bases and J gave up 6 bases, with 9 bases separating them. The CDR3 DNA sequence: TGCGCCAGCAGCTCCGACAGACATGGCTACACCTTC. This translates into CASSSDRHGYTF.

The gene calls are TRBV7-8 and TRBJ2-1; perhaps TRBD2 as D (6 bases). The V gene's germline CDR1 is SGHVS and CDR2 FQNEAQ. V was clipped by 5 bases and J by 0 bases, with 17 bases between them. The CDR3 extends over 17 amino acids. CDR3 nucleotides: TGTGCCAGCAGCCGTGGGTGGGCTAGCGCCTCCTACAATGAGCAGTTCTTC. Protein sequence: CASSRGWASASYNEQFF.

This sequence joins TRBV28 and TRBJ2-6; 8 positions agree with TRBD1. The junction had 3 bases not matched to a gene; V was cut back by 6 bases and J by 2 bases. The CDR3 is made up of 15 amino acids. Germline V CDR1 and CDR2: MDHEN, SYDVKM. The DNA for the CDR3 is TGTGCCAGCAGGCCAGGGGGCGCTGGGGCCAACGTCCTGACTTTC. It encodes CASRPGGAGANVLTF.

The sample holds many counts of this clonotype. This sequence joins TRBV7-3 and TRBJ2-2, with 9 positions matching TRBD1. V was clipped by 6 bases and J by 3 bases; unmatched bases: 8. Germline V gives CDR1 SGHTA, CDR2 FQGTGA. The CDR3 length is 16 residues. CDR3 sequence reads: CASSPNRGLYTGELFF. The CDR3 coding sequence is TGTGCCAGCAGTCCGAACAGGGGGCTGTACACCGGGGAGCTGTTTTTT.

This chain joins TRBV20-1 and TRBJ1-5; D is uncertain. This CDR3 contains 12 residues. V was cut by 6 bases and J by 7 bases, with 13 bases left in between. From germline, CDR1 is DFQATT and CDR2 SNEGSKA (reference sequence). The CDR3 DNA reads TGCAGTGCCCTCTCCGATGACCAGCCCCAGCATTTT. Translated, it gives CSALSDDQPQHF.

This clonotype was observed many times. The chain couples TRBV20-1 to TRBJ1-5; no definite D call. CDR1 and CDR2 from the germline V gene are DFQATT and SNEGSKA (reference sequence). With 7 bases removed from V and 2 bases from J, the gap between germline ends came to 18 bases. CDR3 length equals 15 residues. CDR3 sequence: CSGKGGVGRNQPQHF. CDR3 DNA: TGCAGTGGAAAGGGCGGGGTTGGGCGCAATCAGCCCCAGCATTTT.

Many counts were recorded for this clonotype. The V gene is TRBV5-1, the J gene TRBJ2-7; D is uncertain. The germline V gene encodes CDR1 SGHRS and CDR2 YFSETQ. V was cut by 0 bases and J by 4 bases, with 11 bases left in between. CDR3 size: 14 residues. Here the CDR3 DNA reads TGCGCCAGCAGCTTGGACCAGTTTCTGTACGAGCAGTACTTC. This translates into CASSLDQFLYEQYF.

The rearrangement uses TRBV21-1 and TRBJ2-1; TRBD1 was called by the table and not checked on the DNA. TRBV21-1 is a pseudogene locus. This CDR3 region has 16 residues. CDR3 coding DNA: TGTGCCAGCAGCCCTCCCCGGGACAGGGAGAGCAATGAGCAGTTCTTC. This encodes CASSPPRDRESNEQFF.

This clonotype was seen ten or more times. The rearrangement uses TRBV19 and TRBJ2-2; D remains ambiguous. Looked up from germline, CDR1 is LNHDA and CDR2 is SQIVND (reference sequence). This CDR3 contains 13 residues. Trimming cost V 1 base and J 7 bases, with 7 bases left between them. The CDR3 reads CASSIVRGGELFF. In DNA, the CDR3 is TGTGCCAGTAGTATAGTAAGAGGCGGGGAGCTGTTTTTT.

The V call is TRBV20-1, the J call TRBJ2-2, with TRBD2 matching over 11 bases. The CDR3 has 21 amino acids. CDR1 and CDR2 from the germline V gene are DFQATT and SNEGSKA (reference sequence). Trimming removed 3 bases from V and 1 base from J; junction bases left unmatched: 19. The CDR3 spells CSASYWEAGTSGSENTGELFF. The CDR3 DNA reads TGCAGTGCTAGTTATTGGGAGGCCGGAACTAGCGGGAGTGAGAACACCGGGGAGCTGTTTTTT.